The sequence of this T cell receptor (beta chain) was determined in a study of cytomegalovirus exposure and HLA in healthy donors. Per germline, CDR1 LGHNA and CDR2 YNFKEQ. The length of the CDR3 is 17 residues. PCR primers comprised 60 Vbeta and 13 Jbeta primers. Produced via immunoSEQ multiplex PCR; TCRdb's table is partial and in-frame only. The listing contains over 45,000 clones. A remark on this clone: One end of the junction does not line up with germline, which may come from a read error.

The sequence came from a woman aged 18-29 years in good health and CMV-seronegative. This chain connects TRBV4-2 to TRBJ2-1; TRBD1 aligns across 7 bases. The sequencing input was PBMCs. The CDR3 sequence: CASSHVTGTASDNEQFF. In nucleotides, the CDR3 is TGTGCCAGCAGCCATGTTACCGGGACAGCCTCCGACAATGAGCAGTTCTTC.